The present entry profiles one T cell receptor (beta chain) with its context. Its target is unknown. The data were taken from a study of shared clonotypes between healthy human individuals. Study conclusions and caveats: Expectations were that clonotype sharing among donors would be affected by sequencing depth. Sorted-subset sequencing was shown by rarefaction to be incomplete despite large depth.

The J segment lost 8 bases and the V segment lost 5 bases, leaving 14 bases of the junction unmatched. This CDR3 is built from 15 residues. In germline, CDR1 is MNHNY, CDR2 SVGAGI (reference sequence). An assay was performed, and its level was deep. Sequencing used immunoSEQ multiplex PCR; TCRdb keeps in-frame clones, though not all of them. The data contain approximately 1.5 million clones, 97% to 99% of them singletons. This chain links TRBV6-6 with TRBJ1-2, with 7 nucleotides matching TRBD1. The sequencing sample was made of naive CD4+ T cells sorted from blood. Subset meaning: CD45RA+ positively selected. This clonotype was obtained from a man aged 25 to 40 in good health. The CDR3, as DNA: TGTGCCAGCAGTACCTCAACCGGGACAGTGGTCGGCTACACCTTC. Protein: CASSTSTGTVVGYTF.